This paragraph covers one T cell receptor (beta chain) sequence. Seattle's cohort entered during active infection and was followed longitudinally. Trimming at V came to 6 bases and at J to 3 bases, leaving 10 bases not matched to a gene. This CDR3 contains 15 residues. CDR1 is MNHEY, CDR2 SVGEGT, per germline. Here immunoSEQ multiplex PCR was the method, and the copy in TCRdb shows in-frame clones only, minus some. The sample has a few hundred thousand clones, 90% seen once. This record comes from a study of blood T cell repertoires in COVID-19. Study at large: The United States, Italy and Spain supplied acute and convalescent COVID-19 samples. The cDNA or gDNA used as material had been derived from T cells, B-cell-depleted T cells, or PBMCs.

The chain uses TRBV6-2 or TRBV6-3 and TRBJ1-2; 7 bases map to TRBD1. The sequencing input was peripheral blood. This TCR derives from a woman in her sixties with COVID-19, enrolled during active disease. CDR3 sequence: CASSPRTGFDYGYTF. The CDR3 DNA reads TGTGCCAGCAGCCCCAGGACAGGTTTTGACTATGGCTACACCTTC.